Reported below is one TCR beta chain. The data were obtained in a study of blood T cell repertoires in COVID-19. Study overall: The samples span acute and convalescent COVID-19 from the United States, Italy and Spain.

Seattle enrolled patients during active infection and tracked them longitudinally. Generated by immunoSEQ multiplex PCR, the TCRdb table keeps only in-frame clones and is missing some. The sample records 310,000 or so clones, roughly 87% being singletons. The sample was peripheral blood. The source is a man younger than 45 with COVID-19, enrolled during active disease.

CDR3 sequence (DNA): TGTGCCACCAGTGATTTGACCGGGAGGTCCTACAATGAGCAGTTCTTC. This sequence encodes CATSDLTGRSYNEQFF. This chain uses TRBV24-1 with TRBJ2-1; 7 nucleotides match TRBD2. There are 16 residues in the CDR3. V was pared by 0 bases and J by 1 base, with 2 bases of the junction left unmatched. Germline V gene sequence: CDR1 KGHDR, CDR2 SFDVKD.